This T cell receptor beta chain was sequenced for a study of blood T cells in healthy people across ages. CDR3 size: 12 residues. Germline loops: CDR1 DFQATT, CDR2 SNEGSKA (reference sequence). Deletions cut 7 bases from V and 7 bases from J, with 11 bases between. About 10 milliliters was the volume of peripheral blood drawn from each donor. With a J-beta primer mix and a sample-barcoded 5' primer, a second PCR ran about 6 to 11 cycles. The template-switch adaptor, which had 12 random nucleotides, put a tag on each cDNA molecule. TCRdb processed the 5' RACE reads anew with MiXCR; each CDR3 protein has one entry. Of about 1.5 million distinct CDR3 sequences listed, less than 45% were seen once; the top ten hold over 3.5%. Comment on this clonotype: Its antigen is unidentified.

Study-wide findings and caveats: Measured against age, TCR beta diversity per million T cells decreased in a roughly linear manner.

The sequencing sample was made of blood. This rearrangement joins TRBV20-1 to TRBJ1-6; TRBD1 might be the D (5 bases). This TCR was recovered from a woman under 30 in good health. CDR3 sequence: CSGSTGNSPLHF. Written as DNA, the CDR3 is TGCAGTGGGAGCACAGGCAATTCACCCCTCCACTTT.